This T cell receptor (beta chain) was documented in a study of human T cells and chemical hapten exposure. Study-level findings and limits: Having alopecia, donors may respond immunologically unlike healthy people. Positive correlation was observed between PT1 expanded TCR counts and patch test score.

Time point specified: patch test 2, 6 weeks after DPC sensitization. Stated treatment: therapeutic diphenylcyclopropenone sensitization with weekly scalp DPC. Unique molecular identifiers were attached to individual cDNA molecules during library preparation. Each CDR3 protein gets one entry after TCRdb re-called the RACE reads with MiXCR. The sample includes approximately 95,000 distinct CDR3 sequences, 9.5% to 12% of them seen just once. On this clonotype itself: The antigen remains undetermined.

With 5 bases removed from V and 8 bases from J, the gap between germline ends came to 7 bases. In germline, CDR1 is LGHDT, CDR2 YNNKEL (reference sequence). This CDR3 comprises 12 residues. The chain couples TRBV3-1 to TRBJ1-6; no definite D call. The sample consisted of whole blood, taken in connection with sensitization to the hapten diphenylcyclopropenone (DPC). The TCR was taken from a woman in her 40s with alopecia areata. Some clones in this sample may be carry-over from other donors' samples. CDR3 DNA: TGTGCCAGCAGCTTGTCGGATTCACCCCTCCACTTT. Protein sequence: CASSLSDSPLHF.